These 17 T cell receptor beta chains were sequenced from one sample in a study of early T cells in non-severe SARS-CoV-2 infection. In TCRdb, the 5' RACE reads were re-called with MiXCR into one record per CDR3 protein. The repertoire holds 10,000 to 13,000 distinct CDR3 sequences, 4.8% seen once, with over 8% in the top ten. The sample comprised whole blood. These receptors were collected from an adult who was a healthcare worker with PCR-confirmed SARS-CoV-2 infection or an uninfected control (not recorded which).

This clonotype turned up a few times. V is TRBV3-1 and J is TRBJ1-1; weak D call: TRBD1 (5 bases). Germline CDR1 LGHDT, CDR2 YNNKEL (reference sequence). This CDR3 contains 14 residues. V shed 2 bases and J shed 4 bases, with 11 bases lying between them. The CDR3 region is CASSQTSRATEAFF. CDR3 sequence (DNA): TGTGCCAGCAGCCAAACCAGCAGGGCCACTGAAGCTTTCTTT.

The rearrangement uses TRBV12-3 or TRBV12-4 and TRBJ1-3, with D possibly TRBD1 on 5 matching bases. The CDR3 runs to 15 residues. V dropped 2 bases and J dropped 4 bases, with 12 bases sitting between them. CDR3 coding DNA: TGTGCCAGCAGTTTAATCTCTGACAGCGGAAACACCATATATTTT. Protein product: CASSLISDSGNTIYF.

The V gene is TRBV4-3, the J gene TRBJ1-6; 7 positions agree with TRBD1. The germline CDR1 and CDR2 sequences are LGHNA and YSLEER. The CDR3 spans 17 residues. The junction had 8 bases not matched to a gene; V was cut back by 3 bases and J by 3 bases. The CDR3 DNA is TGCGCCAGCAGCCAGGGTACAGGGGCTAACTATAATTCACCCCTCCACTTT. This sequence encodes CASSQGTGANYNSPLHF.

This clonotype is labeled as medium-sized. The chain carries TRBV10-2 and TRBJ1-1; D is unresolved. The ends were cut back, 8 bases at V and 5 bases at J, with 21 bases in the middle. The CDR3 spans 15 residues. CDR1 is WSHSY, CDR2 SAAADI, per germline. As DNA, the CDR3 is TGCGCCAGCGAGGATGGACGGGAAGGTACTACTGAAGCTTTCTTT. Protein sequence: CASEDGREGTTEAFF.

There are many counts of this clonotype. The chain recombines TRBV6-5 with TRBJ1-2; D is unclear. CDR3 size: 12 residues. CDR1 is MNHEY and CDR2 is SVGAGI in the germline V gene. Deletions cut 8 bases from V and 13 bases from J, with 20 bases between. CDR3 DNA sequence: TGTGCCAGCGGGTCTGTATTAGGAGTTCCCACCTTC. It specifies CASGSVLGVPTF.

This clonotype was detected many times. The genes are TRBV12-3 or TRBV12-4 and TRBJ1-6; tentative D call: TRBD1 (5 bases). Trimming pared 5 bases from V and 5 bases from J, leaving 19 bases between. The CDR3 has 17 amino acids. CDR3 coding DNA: TGTGCCAGCAGTACGGCCCTCACGGGGCCTCATAATTCACCCCTCCACTTT. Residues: CASSTALTGPHNSPLHF.

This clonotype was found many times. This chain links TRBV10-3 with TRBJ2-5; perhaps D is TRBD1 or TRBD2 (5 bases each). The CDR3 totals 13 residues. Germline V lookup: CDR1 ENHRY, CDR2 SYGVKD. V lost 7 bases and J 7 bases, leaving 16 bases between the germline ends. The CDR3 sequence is CAIKDEGRTTQYF. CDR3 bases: TGTGCCATCAAAGATGAGGGGCGTACGACCCAGTACTTC.

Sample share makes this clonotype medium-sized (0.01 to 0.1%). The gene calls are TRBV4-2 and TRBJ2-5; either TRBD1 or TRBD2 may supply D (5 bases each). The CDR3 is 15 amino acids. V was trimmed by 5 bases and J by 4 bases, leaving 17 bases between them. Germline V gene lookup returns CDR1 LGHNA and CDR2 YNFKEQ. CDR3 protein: CASSSRGEVAETQYF. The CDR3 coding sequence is TGTGCCAGCAGCTCAAGAGGGGAAGTAGCAGAGACCCAGTACTTC.

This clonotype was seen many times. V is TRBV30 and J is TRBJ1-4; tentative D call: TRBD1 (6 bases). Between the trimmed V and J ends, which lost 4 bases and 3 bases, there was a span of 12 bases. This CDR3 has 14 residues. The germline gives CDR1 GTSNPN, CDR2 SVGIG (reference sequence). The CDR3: CAWTTGSANEKLFF. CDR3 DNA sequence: TGTGCCTGGACTACAGGGAGCGCTAATGAAAAACTGTTTTTT. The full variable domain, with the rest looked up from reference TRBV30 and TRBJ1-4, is SQTIHQWPATLVQPVGSPLSLECTVEGTSNPNLYWYRQAAGRGLQLLFYSVGIGQISSEVPQNLSASRPQDRQFILSSKKLLLSDSGFYLCAWTTGSANEKLFFGSGTQLSVL.

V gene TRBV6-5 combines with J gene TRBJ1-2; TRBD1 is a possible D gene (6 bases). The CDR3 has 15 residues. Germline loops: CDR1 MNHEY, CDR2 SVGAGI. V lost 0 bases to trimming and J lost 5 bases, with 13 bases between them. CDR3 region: CASSYSTGIWYGYTF. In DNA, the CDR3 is TGTGCCAGCAGTTACTCAACAGGGATATGGTATGGCTACACCTTC.

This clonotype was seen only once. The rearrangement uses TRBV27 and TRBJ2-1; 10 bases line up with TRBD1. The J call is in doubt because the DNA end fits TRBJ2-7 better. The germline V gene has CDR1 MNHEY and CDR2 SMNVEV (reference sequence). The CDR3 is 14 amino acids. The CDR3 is CASSYTGQGQEQYF. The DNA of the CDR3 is TGTGCCAGCAGCTACACGGGACAGGGGCAAGAGCAGTACTTC.

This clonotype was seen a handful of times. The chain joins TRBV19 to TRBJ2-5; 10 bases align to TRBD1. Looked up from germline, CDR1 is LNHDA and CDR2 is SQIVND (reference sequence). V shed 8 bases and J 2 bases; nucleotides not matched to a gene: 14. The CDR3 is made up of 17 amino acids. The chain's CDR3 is CASPTGHRDRGQETQYF. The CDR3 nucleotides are TGTGCCAGTCCTACAGGACACCGGGACAGGGGACAAGAGACCCAGTACTTC.

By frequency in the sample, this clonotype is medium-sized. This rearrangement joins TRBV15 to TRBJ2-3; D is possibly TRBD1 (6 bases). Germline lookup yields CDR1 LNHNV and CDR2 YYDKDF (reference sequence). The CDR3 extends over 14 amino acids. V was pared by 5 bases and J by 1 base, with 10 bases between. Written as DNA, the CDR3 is TGTGCCACCAGCGGACAGCGACGCACAGATACGCAGTATTTT. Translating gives CATSGQRRTDTQYF.

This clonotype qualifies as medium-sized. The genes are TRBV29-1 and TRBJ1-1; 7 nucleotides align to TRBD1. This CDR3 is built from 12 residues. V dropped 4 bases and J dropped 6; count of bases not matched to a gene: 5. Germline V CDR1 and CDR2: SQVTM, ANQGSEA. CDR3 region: CSVVSTGAEAFF. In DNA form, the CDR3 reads TGCAGCGTTGTGAGTACAGGGGCTGAAGCTTTCTTT.

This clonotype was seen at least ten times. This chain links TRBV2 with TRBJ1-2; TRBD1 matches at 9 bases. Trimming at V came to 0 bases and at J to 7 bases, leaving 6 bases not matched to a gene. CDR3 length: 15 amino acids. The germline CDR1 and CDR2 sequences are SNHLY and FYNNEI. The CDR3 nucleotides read TGTGCCAGCAGTGAAGCACAGGGGGCGAAAGGTGGCTACACCTTC. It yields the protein CASSEAQGAKGGYTF.

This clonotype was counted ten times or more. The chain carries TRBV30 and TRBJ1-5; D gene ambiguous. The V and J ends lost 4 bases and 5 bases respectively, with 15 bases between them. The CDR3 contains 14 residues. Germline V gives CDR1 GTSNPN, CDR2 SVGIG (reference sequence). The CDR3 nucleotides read TGTGCCTGGAATCGAGGGCGCGTAGATCAGCCCCAGCATTTT. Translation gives CAWNRGRVDQPQHF.

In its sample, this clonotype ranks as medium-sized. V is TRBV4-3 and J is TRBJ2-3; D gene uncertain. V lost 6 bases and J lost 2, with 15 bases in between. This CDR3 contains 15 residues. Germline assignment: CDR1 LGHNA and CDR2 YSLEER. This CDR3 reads CASSPGRDHTDTQYF. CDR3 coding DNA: TGCGCCAGCAGTCCCGGTCGTGACCACACAGATACGCAGTATTTT.